This entry lists 8 T cell receptor beta chains sequenced from one sample in a study of cytomegalovirus exposure and HLA in healthy donors. It was with 60 Vbeta and 13 Jbeta primers that the PCR ran. Assay: immunoSEQ multiplex PCR; the TCRdb copy retains only in-frame clones and omits some. The sample yields approximately 290,000 clones, 80% seen once. The source material was PBMCs. The receptors shown here come from a girl aged 2 to 10 in good health and CMV-seronegative.

In this sample, this clone turned up a few times. The V gene is TRBV30, the J gene TRBJ1-2; D call uncertain. Germline V CDR1 and CDR2: GTSNPN, SVGIG (reference sequence). V was clipped by 8 bases and J by 8 bases, with 21 bases between them. The CDR3 runs 13 residues. CDR3 in amino acids: CAGYEGFVAGYTF. In nucleotides, the CDR3 is TGTGCCGGTTATGAGGGTTTCGTCGCGGGCTACACCTTC.

The J gene is TRBJ2-3, the V gene TRBV6-5; 7 bases match TRBD1. The CDR3 extends over 16 amino acids. Looked up from germline, CDR1 is MNHEY and CDR2 is SVGAGI. J gave up 2 bases and V 0 bases, and 5 bases lay outside the gene matches. CDR3 DNA: TGTGCCAGCAGTTACTCGATGGACAGGCTCACAGATACGCAGTATTTT. It encodes CASSYSMDRLTDTQYF.

This sequence joins TRBV6-5 and TRBJ1-1; 8 bases map to TRBD1. The CDR3 length is 15 residues. Germline CDR1 MNHEY, CDR2 SVGAGI. J gave up 4 bases and V 6 bases, and 10 bases lay outside the gene matches. This CDR3 is CASRGYQGAGTEAFF. DNA for the CDR3: TGTGCCAGCAGGGGGTACCAGGGGGCAGGCACTGAAGCTTTCTTT.

This chain connects TRBV4-1 to TRBJ2-2, with TRBD2 matching over 7 bases. CDR3 length: 17 amino acids. Germline values: CDR1 MGHRA, CDR2 YSYEKL. V lost 1 base, J lost 0 bases, and 5 bases stayed unmatched. CDR3 loop: CASSQGTRTTNTGELFF. The DNA for the CDR3 is TGCGCCAGCAGCCAAGGGACTAGGACAACGAACACCGGGGAGCTGTTTTTT.

This clone appeared once. The CDR3 is CASSEASGSYNEQFF. CDR3 DNA sequence: TGTGCCAGCAGTGAAGCTAGCGGGTCCTACAATGAGCAGTTCTTC. The genes are TRBV6-4 and TRBJ2-1; 8 bases are shared with TRBD2. The CDR3 is 15 residues long. Germline loops: CDR1 MRHNA, CDR2 SNTAGT. V dropped 3 bases and J dropped 1; count of bases not matched to a gene: 2.

The chain has TRBV7-9 and TRBJ2-4; D possibly corresponds to TRBD2 (5 bases). The CDR3 extends over 12 amino acids. V was trimmed by 1 base and J by 15 bases, leaving 13 bases between them. Germline loops: CDR1 SEHNR, CDR2 FQNEAQ (reference sequence). The CDR3 DNA is TGTGCCAGCAGCTTAGGCCGGGAAACATTGTACTTC. Translation: CASSLGRETLYF. Full variable domain (remainder filled in from reference TRBV7-9 and TRBJ2-4): DTGVSQNPRHKITKRGQNVTFRCDPISEHNRLYWYRQTLGQGPEFLTYFQNEAQLEKSRLLSDRFSAERPKGSFSTLEIQRTEQGDSAMYLCASSLGRETLYFGAGTRLSVL.

The chain combines TRBV5-4 with TRBJ2-5; TRBD2 might be the D (6 bases). The DNA end is a closer match to TRBJ2-7, so the J assignment may be wrong. Per the germline V gene, CDR1 is SGHNT and CDR2 is YYREEE (reference sequence). The CDR3 loop spans 14 amino acids. CDR3 region: CASLLGDLTYEQYF. The CDR3, as DNA: TGTGCCAGCCTGCTGGGGGACTTGACCTACGAGCAGTACTTC.

The chain uses TRBV28 and TRBJ1-2; no reliable D call. The CDR3 runs 13 residues. Germline V gives CDR1 MDHEN, CDR2 SYDVKM. Trimming removed 10 bases at V and 1 base at J, with 13 bases between. CDR3 in amino acids: CATEKQINYGYTF. The CDR3 DNA sequence: TGTGCCACCGAAAAACAGATTAACTATGGCTACACCTTC.